The entry below gives a single T cell receptor (beta chain) sequence along with its context. TCRdb itself ran the reads through MiXCR, one entry per CDR3 protein. The data hold roughly 300,000 distinct CDR3 sequences, with 20% to 30% observed a single time. The V gene's germline CDR1 is SEHNR and CDR2 FQNEAQ (reference sequence). The V segment lost 3 bases and the J segment 3 bases; nucleotides outside the gene matches: 3. The CDR3 runs 14 residues. The data were obtained in a study of T cell repertoires in cytomegalovirus infection. The sequenced sample consisted of PBMCs. This receptor was obtained from a human donor in good health (CMV status not recorded). Some clones in this sample may be carry-over from other donors' samples. The V gene is TRBV7-9, the J gene TRBJ1-1; TRBD1 agrees at 8 bases. In nucleotides, the CDR3 is TGTGCCAGCAGCTTGACAGGGGCCCACACTGAAGCTTTCTTT. Translating it yields CASSLTGAHTEAFF.